The rows below give T cell receptor beta chains drawn from one sample of a study of T cells in Graves' hyperthyroidism and ophthalmopathy. TCRdb independently ran MiXCR on the multiplex PCR reads; one entry per CDR3 protein. Seen here are some 400,000 distinct CDR3 sequences, about 15% observed once, and the top ten hold around 10%. Sequencing was done on a sample of blood. The source of these receptors is an older woman with Graves' hyperthyroidism. Each CDR3 is given with its conserved first and last residue. Each record gives: J gene, clone size, V gene, CDR3 protein. Where a row states a size, it is once, few, many or the class of an expanded clone; other rows omit it.

J gene: TRBJ1-1
clone size: many
V gene: TRBV30
CDR3 protein: CAFKDRGFFTEAFF

J gene: TRBJ1-4
clone size: many
V gene: TRBV30
CDR3 protein: CAWSARNRAEKLFF

J gene: TRBJ1-5
clone size: many
V gene: TRBV6-5
CDR3 protein: CASSYRENQPQHF

J gene: TRBJ1-2
clone size: many
V gene: TRBV5-1
CDR3 protein: CASSLASGAYGYTF

J gene: TRBJ2-1
clone size: many
V gene: TRBV30
CDR3 protein: CAWGQGFYNEQFF

J gene: TRBJ2-7
clone size: many
V gene: TRBV28
CDR3 protein: CASSLAQGGRAYEQYF

J gene: TRBJ1-2
clone size: few
V gene: TRBV6-2/TRBV6-3
CDR3 protein: CASSYSDRGYGYTF

J gene: TRBJ2-3
clone size: many
V gene: TRBV24-1
CDR3 protein: CATSDLLSGTSGGTQYF

J gene: TRBJ1-4
clone size: many
V gene: TRBV29-1
CDR3 protein: CSAGQRAEKLFF

J gene: TRBJ2-7
clone size: many
V gene: TRBV10-1
CDR3 protein: CASSDLGTEQYF

J gene: TRBJ2-5
clone size: many
V gene: TRBV20-1
CDR3 protein: CSASRTSVGETQYF

J gene: TRBJ2-3
clone size: many
V gene: TRBV12-3/TRBV12-4
CDR3 protein: CASSQASRSTDTQYF

J gene: TRBJ2-7
clone size: few
V gene: TRBV7-8
CDR3 protein: CASSLRSSGQYF

J gene: TRBJ2-3
clone size: many
V gene: TRBV12-3/TRBV12-4
CDR3 protein: CASSPDHTVADTQYF

J gene: TRBJ1-2
clone size: many
V gene: TRBV20-1
CDR3 protein: CSAPEQDFYGYTF

J gene: TRBJ1-5
clone size: .
V gene: TRBV6-1
CDR3 protein: CASRRDSGRDQHF

J gene: TRBJ2-7
clone size: many
V gene: TRBV3-1
CDR3 protein: CASSPGLAREQYF

J gene: TRBJ2-2
clone size: few
V gene: TRBV9
CDR3 protein: CASSDKDRDTGELFF

J gene: TRBJ1-1
clone size: many
V gene: TRBV28
CDR3 protein: CASSLTGTGGKMNTEAFF

J gene: TRBJ2-1
clone size: many
V gene: TRBV2
CDR3 protein: CASSEPGAYNEQFF

J gene: TRBJ1-5
clone size: .
V gene: TRBV4-1
CDR3 protein: CASSALWGNSNQPQHF

J gene: TRBJ2-1
clone size: many
V gene: TRBV6-1
CDR3 protein: CASSPPSGRASYNEQFF

J gene: TRBJ2-2
clone size: few
V gene: TRBV19
CDR3 protein: CASRAASSGELFF

J gene: TRBJ1-2
clone size: .
V gene: TRBV28
CDR3 protein: CATHTGQGGDGYTF

J gene: TRBJ2-4
clone size: many
V gene: TRBV11-2
CDR3 protein: CASTTRRQNIQYF

J gene: TRBJ2-1
clone size: .
V gene: TRBV20-1
CDR3 protein: CSATTSGRAYNEQFF

J gene: TRBJ2-5
clone size: many
V gene: TRBV18
CDR3 protein: CASSPRAVRGQETQYF

J gene: TRBJ2-1
clone size: .
V gene: TRBV11-2
CDR3 protein: CASSFGTSGRVGLYNEQFF

J gene: TRBJ2-5
clone size: .
V gene: TRBV6-5
CDR3 protein: CASSYGGRGDTQYF

J gene: TRBJ2-1
clone size: few
V gene: TRBV6-1
CDR3 protein: CASYKTATNEQFF

J gene: TRBJ1-5
clone size: few
V gene: TRBV25-1
CDR3 protein: CASSEGNRGFNQPQHF

J gene: TRBJ2-7
clone size: .
V gene: TRBV7-9
CDR3 protein: CASSFSGPEQYF

J gene: TRBJ2-3
clone size: few
V gene: TRBV27
CDR3 protein: CASSPLSSGSVGTQYF

J gene: TRBJ1-1
clone size: many
V gene: TRBV27
CDR3 protein: CASSPGSQNTEAFF

J gene: TRBJ2-7
clone size: many
V gene: TRBV11-2
CDR3 protein: CASSFGGGNEQYF

J gene: TRBJ2-7
clone size: many
V gene: TRBV19
CDR3 protein: CASSIGSARAPEQYF

J gene: TRBJ2-7
clone size: many
V gene: TRBV7-9
CDR3 protein: CASSSAVPLEQYF

J gene: TRBJ2-2
clone size: many
V gene: TRBV12-3/TRBV12-4
CDR3 protein: CASTKNTGELFF

J gene: TRBJ1-6
clone size: few
V gene: TRBV9
CDR3 protein: CASSVGRGGISPLHF

J gene: TRBJ2-7
clone size: many
V gene: TRBV27
CDR3 protein: CASARSGEQYF

J gene: TRBJ2-7
clone size: .
V gene: TRBV27
CDR3 protein: CASSGSGTRGSHEQYF

J gene: TRBJ1-2
clone size: few
V gene: TRBV7-2
CDR3 protein: CASRQTGGGGYTF

J gene: TRBJ2-1
clone size: many
V gene: TRBV18
CDR3 protein: CASSPYRGYNEQFF

J gene: TRBJ1-1
clone size: .
V gene: TRBV6-5
CDR3 protein: CASSYDKVNTEAFF

J gene: TRBJ2-7
clone size: many
V gene: TRBV30
CDR3 protein: CAWAGQGREQYF

J gene: TRBJ2-5
clone size: many
V gene: TRBV7-6
CDR3 protein: CASSLIGQYQETQYF

J gene: TRBJ2-5
clone size: .
V gene: TRBV4-1
CDR3 protein: CASSQEPQGSLETQYF

J gene: TRBJ1-5
clone size: few
V gene: TRBV5-6
CDR3 protein: CASSSIRYRASQPQHF

J gene: TRBJ2-1
clone size: many
V gene: TRBV19
CDR3 protein: CASSRTSGITYNEQFF

J gene: TRBJ2-7
clone size: many
V gene: TRBV5-8
CDR3 protein: CASSEKAGSYEQYF

J gene: TRBJ2-3
clone size: many
V gene: TRBV7-3
CDR3 protein: CASSPGAFRPDTQYF

J gene: TRBJ2-1
clone size: many
V gene: TRBV6-1
CDR3 protein: CASSDWLAGGKNEQFF

J gene: TRBJ2-7
clone size: many
V gene: TRBV24-1
CDR3 protein: CATSDSTYEQYF

J gene: TRBJ1-1
clone size: many
V gene: TRBV5-1
CDR3 protein: CASSSQGDTEAFF

J gene: TRBJ2-7
clone size: .
V gene: TRBV6-2/TRBV6-3
CDR3 protein: CASSYGLADYEQYF

J gene: TRBJ2-3
clone size: .
V gene: TRBV10-3
CDR3 protein: CAISNTDTQYF

J gene: TRBJ1-2
clone size: many
V gene: TRBV3-1
CDR3 protein: CASNQGGVYGYTF

J gene: TRBJ2-2
clone size: many
V gene: TRBV7-2
CDR3 protein: CASSYKRTGAGELFF

J gene: TRBJ2-5
clone size: many
V gene: TRBV5-1
CDR3 protein: CASSPGGVQETQYF

J gene: TRBJ2-2
clone size: many
V gene: TRBV7-9
CDR3 protein: CASSLRRETGELFF